This T cell receptor (beta chain) emerged from a study of blood T cell repertoires in COVID-19. The wider study: Donors in the United States, Italy and Spain gave samples during acute or convalescent COVID-19. T cells, B-cell-depleted T cells, or PBMCs supplied cDNA or gDNA.

In the authors' methods: The assay estimated nucleated cells by amplifying reference gene primers. The data were produced by immunoSEQ multiplex PCR, yet TCRdb's version contains in-frame clones alone and is incomplete. Clone size and the V and J calls come from that table; the DNA yielded D and trimming. In the table there are about 190,000 clones, around 85% of which are singletons. The sequence was obtained from a man aged 70-80 years with active or convalescent COVID-19. The sequenced material came from peripheral blood.

CDR3 DNA sequence: TGTGCCAGCCGGGCGGGAGGGGACACCGGGGAGCTGTTTTTT. Protein sequence: CASRAGGDTGELFF. This chain connects TRBV2 to TRBJ2-2; TRBD2 agrees at 9 bases. V shed 8 bases, J shed 3 bases, and the junction held 4 bases outside the gene matches. In germline, CDR1 is SNHLY, CDR2 FYNNEI. The CDR3 sequence is 14 residues long. The whole variable domain, filled in from reference TRBV2 and TRBJ2-2, reads EPEVTQTPSHQVTQMGQEVILRCVPISNHLYFYWYRQILGQKVEFLVSFYNNEISEKSEIFDDQFSVERPDGSNFTLKIRSTKLEDSAMYFCASRAGGDTGELFFGEGSRLTVL.